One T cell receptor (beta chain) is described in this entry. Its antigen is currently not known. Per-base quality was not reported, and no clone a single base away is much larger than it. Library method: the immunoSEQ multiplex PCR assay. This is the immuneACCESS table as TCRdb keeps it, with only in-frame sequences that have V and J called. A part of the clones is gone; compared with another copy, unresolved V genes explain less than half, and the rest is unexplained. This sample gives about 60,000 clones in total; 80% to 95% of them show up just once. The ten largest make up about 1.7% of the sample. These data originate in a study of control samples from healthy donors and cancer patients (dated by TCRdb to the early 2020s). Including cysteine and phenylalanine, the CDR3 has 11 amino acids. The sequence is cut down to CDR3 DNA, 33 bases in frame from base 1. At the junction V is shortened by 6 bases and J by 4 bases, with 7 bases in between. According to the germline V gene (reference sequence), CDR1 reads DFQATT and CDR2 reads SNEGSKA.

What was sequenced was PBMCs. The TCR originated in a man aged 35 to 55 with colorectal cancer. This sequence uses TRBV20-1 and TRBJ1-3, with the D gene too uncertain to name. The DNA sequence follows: TGCAGTGCCCTCGACGGAAACACCATATATTTT. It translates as CSALDGNTIYF.